This T cell receptor beta chain was recovered during a study of identical twins (dated by TCRdb to the mid-2010s). With regard to the full study: To test whether fetal clonotypes persist, this study deep-sequenced TCR alpha and beta repertoires from monozygotic twins, from unrelated adults of various ages, and from cord blood. Replicate twin experiments were performed at different times using different library preparation protocols to rule out contamination. What the study reported, not specific to this receptor: Zero-insertion analyses could be partly confounded by invariant T cells such as MAIT and iNKT, though diverse VJ usage argued against such confounding for most clonotypes. In monozygotic twins, out-of-frame TCR alpha sharing was systematically underestimated by recombination models, although the models agreed with sharing between unrelated individuals. Because the same donors could not be followed over many years, the conclusions relied on cross-sectional statistical analysis. Compared with coincidental sharing between unrelated individuals, out-of-frame TCR alpha sequences shared between twins showed an excess of sequences with low generation probability. The excess sharing between twins in beta out-of-frame sequences was weaker because fewer shared sequences reduced the signal-to-noise ratio. Fewer insertions were carried by abundant cord blood beta clonotypes; a weaker similar trend was observed in young adult naive repertoires, while no such trend was observed in memory repertoires.

The library was produced with 5' RACE. For sequencing, an Illumina HiSeq 2000 was employed. A universal primer binding site was added through template switching, and the final cDNA carried a unique molecular identifier so that TCR cDNA molecules could be counted accurately. Specific primers in the conserved constant-segment region were used to synthesize first-strand cDNA for the TCR alpha and beta chains. To control for contamination, every cDNA library was double barcoded, receiving both a SMART-Mk sample barcode and Illumina barcodes. TruSeq adapter sequences and Illumina sample barcodes were added in two successive PCR steps. TCR alpha and beta cDNA libraries were sequenced on the Illumina HiSeq platform with custom primers. For the original study's pipeline: MiGEC was used to process raw reads and extract unique molecular identifiers, and MiXCR was used to find CDR3 positions. Recombination models were inferred per individual with the repgenHMM and IGoR tools using an EM algorithm. The analysis of shared clonotypes was done with the tcR package in R, with sharing normalized by the product of cloneset sizes. To study raw recombination free of thymic and clonal selection effects, out-of-frame nonproductive sequences were analyzed. TCRdb trimmed public reads at Q25 via fastp, called clones via MiXCR and kept in-frame beta chains. Rows are unified per CDR3 protein, each entry keeping the most common DNA and genes. TCRdb assigned the V and J calls; the authors' analysis was not used. The sample table lists a few hundred thousand distinct CDR3 sequences, approximately 11% of them with a count of one. The leading ten clones occupy 4% of the sample.

Every donor was a healthy Caucasian. Three pairs of female monozygotic twins, all aged roughly 18 to 29 years, made up the twin cohort. Miltenyi CD45RO+ enrichment and human naive T-cell isolation kits were used to isolate memory (CD45RO+) and naive T cells from PBMC. The CDR3 starts with the cysteine, ends with the phenylalanine, and has 15 residues. Only the CDR3 DNA stays, 45 bases, in frame from base 1. In the germline V gene, CDR1 corresponds to MNHEY and CDR2 to SVGAGI. This clonotype was recorded at least ten times. Its antigen remains unidentified. At one boundary the junction diverges from the germline segment, which might be a read error. These data were likewise used in another study, on yellow fever vaccine responses in identical twins. The second publication reports: The T cell response to vaccination in identical twins was reported by the authors to appear partly convergent and partly personalized. In identical twins, the study followed T cell clones that responded to the vaccine with precision.

The specimen sequenced was memory (CD45RO+) T cells sorted from blood. What this sample's cell subset or site label stands for: CD45RO+ enriched T cells. The TCR comes from a woman younger than 30 in good health. Recombination joined TRBV6-5 with TRBJ2-5; the best D guess is TRBD1, with 5 bases matching. The CDR3 region reads CASSDSAGSQETQYF. The nucleotide sequence reads as follows: TGTGCCAGCAGTGACTCCGCAGGGTCGCAAGAGACCCAGTACTTC.